The 22 T cell receptor beta chains listed next were all sequenced from one sample in a study of cytomegalovirus exposure and HLA in healthy donors (dated by TCRdb to the late 2010s). Library method: the immunoSEQ multiplex PCR assay. For the multiplex PCR, a mixture combining 60 forward primers for TCR Vbeta segments and 13 reverse primers for TCR Jbeta segments was used. TCRdb limited this immuneACCESS table to in-frame rearrangements with V and J called. A share of clones is missing; checked studies link under half to unresolved V genes, and the rest is unexplained. Recorded for this sample are more than 150,000 clones; 80% of them occurred a single time. The ten largest clones capture 0.65% of the sample. Sequencing was performed on PBMCs. Receptors originate from a boy aged 5-17 years in good health and CMV-seronegative.

This clone showed up just a few times. This chain joins TRBV5-5 and TRBJ2-2, with 11 bases matching TRBD2. Germline V gene data show CDR1 as SGHKS and CDR2 as YYEKEE (reference sequence). V lost 4 bases, J lost 3 bases, and 5 bases stayed unmatched. CDR3 length equals 16 residues. CDR3 amino acids: CASSPGLAAYTGELFF. The CDR3 nucleotides are TGTGCCAGCAGCCCGGGACTAGCGGCGTACACCGGGGAGCTGTTTTTT.

The chain links TRBV9 to TRBJ1-5; 10 bases agree with TRBD1. Germline V gives CDR1 SGDLS, CDR2 YYNGEE. The trim removed 3 bases at V and 1 base at J, leaving 1 base unmatched. The CDR3 contains 15 residues. The CDR3 sequence: CASSGQGASNQPQHF. The CDR3 nucleotides read TGTGCCAGCAGCGGACAGGGGGCCAGCAATCAGCCCCAGCATTTT.

The chain has TRBV7-9 and TRBJ1-2; D not certain. Germline values: CDR1 SEHNR, CDR2 FQNEAQ (reference sequence). The CDR3 runs 18 residues. Trimming cost V 5 bases and J 4 bases, with 26 bases left between them. The CDR3 sequence: CASSPGVAGTALGYGYTF. CDR3 DNA: TGTGCCAGCAGCCCCGGGGTAGCCGGAACCGCCTTGGGCTATGGCTACACCTTC.

The J gene is TRBJ2-5, the V gene TRBV28, with D hard to call. The CDR3 is 13 residues long. Germline values: CDR1 MDHEN, CDR2 SYDVKM. The V end lost 3 bases, the J end lost 4 bases, and 9 bases lay between the germline ends. CDR3 sequence (DNA): TGTGCCAGCAGTTTGGTACCGGGAGAGACCCAGTACTTC. Amino acid sequence: CASSLVPGETQYF.

This chain uses TRBV6-5 with TRBJ1-4; 7 nucleotides agree with TRBD1. CDR3 length: 16 residues. Germline values: CDR1 MNHEY, CDR2 SVGAGI. Trimming at V came to 4 bases and at J to 0 bases, leaving 5 bases not matched to a gene. The chain's CDR3 is CASSWGQSTTNEKLFF. CDR3 DNA: TGTGCCAGCAGTTGGGGACAGTCGACAACTAATGAAAAACTGTTTTTT.

This chain joins TRBV6-1 and TRBJ2-4; D uncertain. Trimming took 7 bases from V and 5 from J, leaving 9 bases between them. Germline CDR1 and CDR2: MNHNS and SASEGT. CDR3 length: 12 residues. CDR3 in DNA: TGTGCCAGCAAGGAAGGAGAAAACATTCAGTACTTC. Translating gives CASKEGENIQYF.

The chain recombines TRBV5-1 with TRBJ1-2, with a weak D call TRBD1 (6 bases). The CDR3 runs to 15 residues. Germline assignment: CDR1 SGHRS and CDR2 YFSETQ. Deletions cut 3 bases from V and 4 bases from J, with 16 bases between. The CDR3: CASSWAQQGSYGYTF. CDR3 nucleotide sequence: TGCGCCAGCAGCTGGGCCCAACAGGGTTCCTATGGCTACACCTTC.

The chain links TRBV5-1 to TRBJ1-1; tentative D call: TRBD1 (6 bases). The CDR3 is made up of 14 amino acids. The ends were cut back, 5 bases at V and 0 bases at J, with 11 bases in the middle. Germline-derived CDR1 and CDR2 are SGHRS and YFSETQ. CDR3 sequence: CASSTGQMNTEAFF. In nucleotides, the CDR3 is TGCGCCAGCAGTACAGGACAGATGAACACTGAAGCTTTCTTT.

The rearrangement joins TRBV11-2 to TRBJ2-7; TRBD2 aligns across 7 bases. This CDR3 has 18 amino acids. Germline trimming cut 0 bases from V and 1 base from J; bases unmatched to any gene: 12. Germline V gene data show CDR1 as SGHAT and CDR2 as FQNNGV. The CDR3 loop is CASSLDVMAGVRSYEQYF. The CDR3 region has the DNA TGTGCCAGCAGCTTAGATGTGATGGCGGGGGTAAGATCCTACGAGCAGTACTTC.

The V gene is TRBV28, the J gene TRBJ2-3; 9 bases line up with TRBD2. Germline V gene data show CDR1 as MDHEN and CDR2 as SYDVKM. The CDR3 contains 14 residues. Trimming took 4 bases from V and 1 from J; bases not matched to a gene: 0. CDR3 region: CASSWTSGTDTQYF. The CDR3 DNA reads TGTGCCAGCAGTTGGACTAGCGGCACAGATACGCAGTATTTT.

The rearrangement joins TRBV15 to TRBJ2-5, with 7 bases aligning to TRBD1. Germline V CDR1 and CDR2: LNHNV, YYDKDF (reference sequence). This CDR3 is 15 amino acids long. V shed 4 bases and J 4 bases; nucleotides not matched to a gene: 9. The CDR3 loop is CATSTEDRFGETQYF. For the CDR3, the DNA is TGTGCCACCAGCACAGAGGACAGGTTTGGAGAGACCCAGTACTTC.

The chain recombines TRBV7-3 with TRBJ2-3; 8 nucleotides align to TRBD2. Trimming cost V 5 bases and J 2 bases; bases outside gene matches: 6. This CDR3 comprises 15 residues. Germline loops: CDR1 SGHTA, CDR2 FQGTGA. CDR3 loop: CASSTQAGATDTQYF. For the CDR3, the DNA is TGTGCCAGCAGCACCCAAGCGGGAGCCACAGATACGCAGTATTTT. Looking up the rest from reference TRBV7-3 and TRBJ2-3 gives the full variable domain: GAGVSQTPSNKVTEKGKYVELRCDPISGHTALYWYRQSLGQGPEFLIYFQGTGAADDSGLPNDRFFAVRPEGSVSTLKIQRTERGDSAVYLCASSTQAGATDTQYFGPGTRLTVL.

This clone appeared once. The chain is built from TRBV5-1 and TRBJ2-1; 10 nucleotides line up with TRBD2. V shed 0 bases and J 7 bases; nucleotides not matched to a gene: 4. Per germline, CDR1 SGHRS and CDR2 YFSETQ. The length of the CDR3 is 15 residues. The DNA for the CDR3 is TGCGCCAGCAGCTTGGAACTAGCGGGGCCGAATGAGCAGTTCTTC. Protein product: CASSLELAGPNEQFF.

The rearrangement links TRBV9 to TRBJ1-2; D unresolved. Germline V CDR1 and CDR2: SGDLS, YYNGEE. The V end lost 2 bases, the J end lost 8 bases, and 13 bases lay between the germline ends. This CDR3 contains 13 residues. The DNA for the CDR3 is TGTGCCAGCAGCGTCGCGGCGGGGTGGGGCTACACCTTC. Amino acids: CASSVAAGWGYTF.

CDR3 nucleotide sequence: TGTGCCAGTAGTATAGCTTTAACAGGGATCGAGCAGTACTTC. Protein: CASSIALTGIEQYF. V is TRBV19 and J is TRBJ2-7; D perhaps matches TRBD1 (6 bases). Trimming removed 1 base at V and 6 bases at J, with 13 bases between. Germline lookup yields CDR1 LNHDA and CDR2 SQIVND (reference sequence). The CDR3 sequence is 14 residues long.

This chain uses TRBV10-2 with TRBJ1-1; TRBD1 might be the D (5 bases). CDR3 length: 14 residues. V was clipped by 6 bases and J by 0 bases, with 11 bases between them. Germline V gene data show CDR1 as WSHSY and CDR2 as SAAADI. CDR3 sequence: CASSLQVLNTEAFF. The DNA for the CDR3 is TGCGCCAGCAGCCTACAGGTTTTGAACACTGAAGCTTTCTTT.

The chain couples TRBV7-9 to TRBJ1-6, with a possible D match to TRBD1 (6 bases). This CDR3 is 15 amino acids long. Trimming stripped 1 base from V and 7 bases from J, with 11 bases between. The germline V gene encodes CDR1 SEHNR and CDR2 FQNEAQ (reference sequence). The CDR3 here is CASSLGRDTNSPLHF. In nucleotides, the CDR3 is TGTGCCAGCAGCTTAGGCCGGGACACAAATTCACCCCTCCACTTT. The full variable domain, rest sourced from reference TRBV7-9 and TRBJ1-6, is DTGVSQNPRHKITKRGQNVTFRCDPISEHNRLYWYRQTLGQGPEFLTYFQNEAQLEKSRLLSDRFSAERPKGSFSTLEIQRTEQGDSAMYLCASSLGRDTNSPLHFGNGTRLTVT.

This clone was seen only once. CDR3 DNA sequence: TGTGCCAGCAGCCCTAAGACAGGCGGCTACACCTTC. Amino acid sequence: CASSPKTGGYTF. The chain carries TRBV7-6 and TRBJ1-2; possible D gene TRBD1, 6 bases. The V and J ends lost 5 bases and 8 bases respectively, with 12 bases between them. The CDR3 runs to 12 residues. CDR1 is SGHVS and CDR2 is FNYEAQ in the germline V gene.

This chain connects TRBV10-3 to TRBJ1-6, with TRBD1 matching 7 bases. CDR1 and CDR2 (germline): ENHRY, SYGVKD. J lost 7 bases, V lost 6 bases, and 3 bases had no gene match. This CDR3 spans 13 amino acids. The DNA for the CDR3 is TGTGCCATCAGAGGGACAGAGAATTCACCCCTCCACTTT. This encodes CAIRGTENSPLHF.

This sequence joins TRBV6-5 and TRBJ1-1; D uncertain. The V gene's germline CDR1 is MNHEY and CDR2 SVGAGI. The CDR3 is 15 amino acids. V was cut by 2 bases and J by 0 bases, with 10 bases left in between. CDR3 loop: CASSYDRGMNTEAFF. The CDR3 nucleotides read TGTGCCAGCAGTTACGACCGAGGGATGAACACTGAAGCTTTCTTT.

The gene calls are TRBV2 and TRBJ2-1; D unclear. The CDR3 extends over 15 amino acids. Germline CDR1 reads SNHLY; CDR2 reads FYNNEI. Trimming removed 2 bases at V and 4 bases at J, with 12 bases between. As DNA, the CDR3 is TGTGCCAGCAGTGAACAGGCTCCAACTTACAATGAGCAGTTCTTC. Encoded protein: CASSEQAPTYNEQFF.

The chain uses TRBV7-6 and TRBJ2-2; 9 bases line up with TRBD2. V lost 5 bases, J lost 0 bases, and 4 bases stayed unmatched. This CDR3 contains 16 residues. Looked up from germline, CDR1 is SGHVS and CDR2 is FNYEAQ. The CDR3 region has the DNA TGTGCCAGCAGCCGCGCGGGGGGGTCGAACACCGGGGAGCTGTTTTTT. Its translation is CASSRAGGSNTGELFF.